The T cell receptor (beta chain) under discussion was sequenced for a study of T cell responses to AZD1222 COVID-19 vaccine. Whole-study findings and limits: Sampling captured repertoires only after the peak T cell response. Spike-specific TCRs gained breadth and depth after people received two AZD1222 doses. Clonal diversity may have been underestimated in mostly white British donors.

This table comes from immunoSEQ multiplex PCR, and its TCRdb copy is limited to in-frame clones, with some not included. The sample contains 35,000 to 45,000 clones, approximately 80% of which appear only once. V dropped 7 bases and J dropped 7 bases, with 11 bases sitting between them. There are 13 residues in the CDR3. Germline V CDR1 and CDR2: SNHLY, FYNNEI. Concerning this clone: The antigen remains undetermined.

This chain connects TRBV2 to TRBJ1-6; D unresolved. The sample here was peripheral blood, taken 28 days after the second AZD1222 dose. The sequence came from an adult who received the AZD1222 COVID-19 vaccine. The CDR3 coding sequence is TGTGCCAGCAACGGGATCCCAAATTCACCCCTCCACTTT. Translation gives CASNGIPNSPLHF.